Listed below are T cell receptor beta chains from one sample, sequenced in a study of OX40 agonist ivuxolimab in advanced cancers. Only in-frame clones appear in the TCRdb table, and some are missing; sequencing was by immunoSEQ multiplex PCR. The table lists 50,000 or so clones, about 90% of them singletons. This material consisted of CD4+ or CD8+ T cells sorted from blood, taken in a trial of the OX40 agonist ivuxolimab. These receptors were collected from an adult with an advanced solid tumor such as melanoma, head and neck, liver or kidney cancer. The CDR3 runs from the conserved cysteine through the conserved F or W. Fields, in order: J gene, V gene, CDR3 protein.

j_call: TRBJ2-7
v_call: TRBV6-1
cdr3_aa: CASRLWVWEAYEQYF

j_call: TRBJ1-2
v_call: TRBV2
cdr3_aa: CASRPDSVNGYTF

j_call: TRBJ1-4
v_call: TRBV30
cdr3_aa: CAWKARGATNEKLFF

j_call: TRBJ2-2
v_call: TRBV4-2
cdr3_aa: CASSPIAGGATGELFF

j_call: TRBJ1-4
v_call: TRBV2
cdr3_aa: CASNLGGASNEKLFF

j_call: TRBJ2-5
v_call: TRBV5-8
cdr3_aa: CASSLAIAGVETQYF

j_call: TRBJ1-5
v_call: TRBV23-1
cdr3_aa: CASSTGKSGEINQPQHF

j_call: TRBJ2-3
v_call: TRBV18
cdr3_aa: CASSTNRDTQYF

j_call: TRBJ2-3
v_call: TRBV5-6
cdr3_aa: CASSLGPAGGTDTQYF

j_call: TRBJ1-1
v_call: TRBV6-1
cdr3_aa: CASSPLGQGAGEAFF

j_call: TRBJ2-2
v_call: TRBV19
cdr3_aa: CASSRGQGNTGELFF

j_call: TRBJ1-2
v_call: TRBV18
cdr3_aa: CASSPGVMGYTF

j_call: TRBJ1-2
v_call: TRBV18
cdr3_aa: CASSPPQATGYTF

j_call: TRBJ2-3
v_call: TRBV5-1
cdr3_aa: CASRDGSTDTQYF

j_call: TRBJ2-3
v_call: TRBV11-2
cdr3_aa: CASSLQGGGTDTQYF

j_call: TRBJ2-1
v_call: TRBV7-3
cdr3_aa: CASSLQKGDNEQFF

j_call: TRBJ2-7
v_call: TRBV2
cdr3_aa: CASSEAEPSEQYF

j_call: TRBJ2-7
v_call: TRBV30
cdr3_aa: CAWSVLRVYEQYF

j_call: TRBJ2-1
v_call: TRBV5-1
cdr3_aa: CASSLVATSHYEQFF

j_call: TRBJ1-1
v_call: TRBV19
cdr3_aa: CATRWGQAGTEAFF